The next 15 T cell receptor beta chains were all read from a single sample in a study of monozygotic twins with inflammatory bowel disease. TCRdb reprocessed the 5' RACE reads, with one entry per CDR3 protein and no DNA. The sample data list some 150,000 distinct CDR3 sequences. The sample comprised blood. These TCRs come from a human donor with ulcerative colitis or Crohn's disease, or a healthy co-twin of an affected twin (not recorded which).

The chain is built from TRBV11-1 and TRBJ2-1; absent DNA, TCRdb's TRBD2 call cannot be checked. The CDR3 has 14 residues. Germline V gene sequence: CDR1 SGHAT, CDR2 FQDESV (reference sequence). CDR3 region: CASSSGTSINEQFF.

The V call is TRBV20-1, the J call TRBJ2-3. CDR1 and CDR2 (germline): DFQATT, SNEGSKA (reference sequence). The CDR3 totals 15 residues. The CDR3 is CSARSSELFTDTQYF.

The chain employs TRBV10-2 and TRBJ1-5. Germline assignment: CDR1 WSHSY and CDR2 SAAADI. This CDR3 contains 14 residues. The CDR3 loop reads CASSESRRGQPQHF.

V gene TRBV20-1 combines with J gene TRBJ2-7; the TCRdb D gene call, TRBD1, has no DNA to confirm it. The CDR3 length is 15 residues. Germline assignment: CDR1 DFQATT and CDR2 SNEGSKA (reference sequence). The CDR3 is CSASAGQGEPYEQYF.

The rearrangement links TRBV27 to TRBJ2-2; the TCRdb D gene call, TRBD2, has no DNA to confirm it. The CDR3 spans 17 residues. Germline CDR1 MNHEY, CDR2 SMNVEV (reference sequence). This CDR3 reads CASSLFLAGANTGELFF.

The chain carries TRBV3-1 and TRBJ2-1. This CDR3 contains 14 residues. Germline assignment: CDR1 LGHDT and CDR2 YNNKEL (reference sequence). The chain's CDR3 is CASSQDWTSNEQFF.

The chain is built from TRBV7-9 and TRBJ1-4; without DNA, the TCRdb call of TRBD1 cannot be checked. The CDR3 totals 14 residues. In germline, CDR1 is SEHNR, CDR2 FQNEAQ (reference sequence). CDR3 sequence reads: CASTEGEYPEKLFF.

V is TRBV7-2 and J is TRBJ1-4. CDR1 and CDR2 from the germline V gene are SGHTA and FQGNSA. The CDR3 covers 13 residues. The CDR3 is CASSFALGEKLFF.

This chain connects TRBV7-2 to TRBJ1-2; TCRdb calls TRBD1, which cannot be checked without DNA. Germline CDR1 reads SGHTA; CDR2 reads FQGNSA. CDR3 length equals 14 residues. The CDR3 is CASSRPGPAVGYTF.

This sequence joins TRBV4-1 and TRBJ1-6; TCRdb proposes TRBD1, but this gene call is untestable without DNA. Germline loops: CDR1 MGHRA, CDR2 YSYEKL. The CDR3 is 17 residues long. The CDR3 is CASSQTGQGRYNSPLHF.

The chain combines TRBV20-1 with TRBJ1-3. The germline V gene has CDR1 DFQATT and CDR2 SNEGSKA (reference sequence). The CDR3 is 20 amino acids. The CDR3 region is CSARVPRDLYVPGSGNTIYF.

The genes are TRBV2 and TRBJ2-3; the D gene TCRdb calls, TRBD2, cannot be checked with no DNA. CDR1 and CDR2 (germline): SNHLY, FYNNEI. There are 15 residues in the CDR3. The CDR3 loop is CAIPVSGRAADTQYF.

This chain links TRBV29-1 with TRBJ2-7; there is no DNA to check the TCRdb D call of TRBD1. Per germline, CDR1 SQVTM and CDR2 ANQGSEA. The CDR3 spans 17 residues. Here the CDR3 reads CSVWRGSGTENSYEQYF.

J is TRBJ1-5 and V is TRBV18. This CDR3 comprises 15 residues. Germline V gene lookup returns CDR1 KGHSH and CDR2 LQKENI. The CDR3 loop is CASSQGLSSNQPQHF.

V is TRBV12-3 or TRBV12-4 and J is TRBJ1-5. This CDR3 comprises 15 residues. The CDR3 here is CASSPGGLGNQPQHF.